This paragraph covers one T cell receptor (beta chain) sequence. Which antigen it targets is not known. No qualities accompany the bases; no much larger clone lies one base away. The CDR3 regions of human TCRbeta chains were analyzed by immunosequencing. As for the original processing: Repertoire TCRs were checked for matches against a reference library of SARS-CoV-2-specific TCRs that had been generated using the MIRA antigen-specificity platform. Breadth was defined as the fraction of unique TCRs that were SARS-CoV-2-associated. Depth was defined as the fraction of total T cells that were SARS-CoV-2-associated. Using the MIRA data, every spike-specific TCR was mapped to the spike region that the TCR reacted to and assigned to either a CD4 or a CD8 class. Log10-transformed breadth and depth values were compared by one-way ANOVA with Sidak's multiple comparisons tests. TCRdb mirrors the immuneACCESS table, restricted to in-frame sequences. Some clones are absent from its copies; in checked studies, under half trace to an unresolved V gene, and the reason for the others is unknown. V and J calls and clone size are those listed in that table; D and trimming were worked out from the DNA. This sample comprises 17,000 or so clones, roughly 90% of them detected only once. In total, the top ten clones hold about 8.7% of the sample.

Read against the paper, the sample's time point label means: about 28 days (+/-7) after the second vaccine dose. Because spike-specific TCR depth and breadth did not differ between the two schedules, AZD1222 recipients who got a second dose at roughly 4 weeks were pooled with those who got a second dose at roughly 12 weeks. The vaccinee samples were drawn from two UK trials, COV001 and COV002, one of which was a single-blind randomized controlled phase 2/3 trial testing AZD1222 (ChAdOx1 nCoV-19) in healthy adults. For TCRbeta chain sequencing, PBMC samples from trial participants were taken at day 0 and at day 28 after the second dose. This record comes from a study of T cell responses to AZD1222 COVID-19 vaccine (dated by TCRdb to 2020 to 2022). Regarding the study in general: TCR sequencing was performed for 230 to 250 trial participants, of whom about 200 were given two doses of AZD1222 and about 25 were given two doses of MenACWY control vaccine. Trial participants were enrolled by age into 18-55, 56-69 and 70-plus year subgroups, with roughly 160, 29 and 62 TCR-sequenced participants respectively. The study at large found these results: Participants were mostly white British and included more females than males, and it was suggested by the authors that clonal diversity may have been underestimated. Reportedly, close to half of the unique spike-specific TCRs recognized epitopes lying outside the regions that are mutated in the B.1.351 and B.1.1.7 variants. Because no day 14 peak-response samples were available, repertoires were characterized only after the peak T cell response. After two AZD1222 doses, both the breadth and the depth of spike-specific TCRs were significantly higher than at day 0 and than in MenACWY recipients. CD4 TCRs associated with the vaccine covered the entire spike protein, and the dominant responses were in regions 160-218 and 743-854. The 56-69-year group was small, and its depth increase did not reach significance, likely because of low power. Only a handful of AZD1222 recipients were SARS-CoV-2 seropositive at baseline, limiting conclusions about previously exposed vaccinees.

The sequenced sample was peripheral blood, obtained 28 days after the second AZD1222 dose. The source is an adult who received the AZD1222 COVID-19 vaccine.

The nucleotide sequence is TGTGCCACCAGCAGCAGGAAGCTGGGCACAGATACGCAGTATTTT. It specifies CATSSRKLGTDTQYF. Rearrangement joined TRBV15 to TRBJ2-3, with the identity of the D gene unclear. A distance of 11 bases separates the germline ends of V and J, which lose 3 bases and 1 base respectively. The germline V gene (reference sequence) yields LNHNV for CDR1 and YYDKDF for CDR2. The CDR3, from cysteine to phenylalanine, totals 15 residues. The read is trimmed to its CDR3 DNA, 45 bases read in frame from base 1. With the portions outside the CDR3 filled from the reference TRBV15 and TRBJ2-3 genes, the complete variable region becomes DAMVIQNPRYQVTQFGKPVTLSCSQTLNHNVMYWYQQKSSQAPKLLFHYYDKDFNNEADTPDNFQSRRPNTSFCFLDIRSPGLGDTAMYLCATSSRKLGTDTQYFGPGTRLTVL.